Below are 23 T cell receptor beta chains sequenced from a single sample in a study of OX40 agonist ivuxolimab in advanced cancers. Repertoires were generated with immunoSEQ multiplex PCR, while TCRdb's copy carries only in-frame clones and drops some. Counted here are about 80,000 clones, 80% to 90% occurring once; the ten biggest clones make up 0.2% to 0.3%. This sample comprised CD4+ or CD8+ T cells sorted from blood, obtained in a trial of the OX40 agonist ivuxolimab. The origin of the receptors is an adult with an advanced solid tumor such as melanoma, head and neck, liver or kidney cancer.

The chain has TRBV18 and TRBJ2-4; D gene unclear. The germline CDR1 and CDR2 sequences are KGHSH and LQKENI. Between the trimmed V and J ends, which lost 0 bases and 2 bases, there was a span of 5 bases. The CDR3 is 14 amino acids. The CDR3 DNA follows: TGTGCCAGCTCACCACCGCAACCCAAAAACATTCAGTACTTC. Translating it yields CASSPPQPKNIQYF.

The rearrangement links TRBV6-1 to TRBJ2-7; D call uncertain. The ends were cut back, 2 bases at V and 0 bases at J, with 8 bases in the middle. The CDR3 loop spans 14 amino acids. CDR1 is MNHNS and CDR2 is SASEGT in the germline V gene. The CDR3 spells CASSEFGSSYEQYF. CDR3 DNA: TGTGCCAGCAGTGAATTCGGCAGCTCCTACGAGCAGTACTTC.

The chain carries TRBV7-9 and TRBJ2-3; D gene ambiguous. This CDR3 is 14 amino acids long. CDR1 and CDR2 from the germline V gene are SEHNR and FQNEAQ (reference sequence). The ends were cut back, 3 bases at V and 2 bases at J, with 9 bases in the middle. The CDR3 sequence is CASSLWRDTDTQYF. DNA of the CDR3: TGTGCCAGCAGCTTGTGGAGAGACACAGATACGCAGTATTTT.

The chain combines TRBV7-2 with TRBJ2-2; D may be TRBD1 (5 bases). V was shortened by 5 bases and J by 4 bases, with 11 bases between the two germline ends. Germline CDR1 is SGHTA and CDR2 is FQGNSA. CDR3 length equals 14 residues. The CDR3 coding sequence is TGTGCCAGCAGCCAGGGTTCTTTCACCGGGGAGCTGTTTTTT. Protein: CASSQGSFTGELFF. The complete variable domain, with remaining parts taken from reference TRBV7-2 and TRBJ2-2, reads GAGVSQSPSNKVTEKGKDVELRCDPISGHTALYWYRQSLGQGLEFLIYFQGNSAPDKSGLPSDRFSAERTGGSVSTLTIQRTQQEDSAVYLCASSQGSFTGELFFGEGSRLTVL.

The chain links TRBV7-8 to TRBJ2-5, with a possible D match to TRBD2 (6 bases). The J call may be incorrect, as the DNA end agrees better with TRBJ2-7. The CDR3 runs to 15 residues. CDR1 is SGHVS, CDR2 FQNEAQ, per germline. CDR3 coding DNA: TGTGCCAGCAGCAGTCCCCGGGGGAACTCCTACGAGCAGTACTTC. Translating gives CASSSPRGNSYEQYF.

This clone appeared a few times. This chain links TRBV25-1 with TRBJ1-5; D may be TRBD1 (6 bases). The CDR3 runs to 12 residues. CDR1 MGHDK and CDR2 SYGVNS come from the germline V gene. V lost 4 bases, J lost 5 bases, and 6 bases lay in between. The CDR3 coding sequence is TGTGCCAGCAGTGGACAGGATCAGCCCCAGCATTTT. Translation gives CASSGQDQPQHF.

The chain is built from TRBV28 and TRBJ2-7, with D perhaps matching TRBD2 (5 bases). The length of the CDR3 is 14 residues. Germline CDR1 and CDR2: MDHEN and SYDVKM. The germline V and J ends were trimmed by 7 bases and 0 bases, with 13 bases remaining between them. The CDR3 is CASTNPGSSYEQYF. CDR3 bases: TGTGCCAGCACCAACCCGGGGAGCTCCTACGAGCAGTACTTC.

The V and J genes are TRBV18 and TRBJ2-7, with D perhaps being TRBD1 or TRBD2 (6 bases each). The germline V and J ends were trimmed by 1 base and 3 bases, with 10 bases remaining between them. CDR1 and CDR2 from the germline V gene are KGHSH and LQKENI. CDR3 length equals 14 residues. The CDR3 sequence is CASSPRRDNYEQYF. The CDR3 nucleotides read TGTGCCAGCTCACCACGGCGGGACAACTACGAGCAGTACTTC.

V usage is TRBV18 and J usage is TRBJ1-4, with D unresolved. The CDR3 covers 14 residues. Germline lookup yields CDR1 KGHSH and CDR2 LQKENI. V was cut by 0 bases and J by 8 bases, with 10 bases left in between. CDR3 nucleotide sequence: TGTGCCAGCTCACCACCAGGAGGTAGCGAAAAACTGTTTTTT. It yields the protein CASSPPGGSEKLFF.

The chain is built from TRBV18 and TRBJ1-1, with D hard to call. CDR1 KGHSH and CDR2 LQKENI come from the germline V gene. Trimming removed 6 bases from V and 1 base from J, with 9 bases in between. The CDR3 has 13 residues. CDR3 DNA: TGTGCCAGCTCCCGGACGGGGAACACTGAAGCTTTCTTT. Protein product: CASSRTGNTEAFF.

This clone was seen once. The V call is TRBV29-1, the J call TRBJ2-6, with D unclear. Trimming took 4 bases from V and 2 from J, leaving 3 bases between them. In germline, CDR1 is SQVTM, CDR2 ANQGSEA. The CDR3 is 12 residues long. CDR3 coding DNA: TGCAGCGTTGGGGCTGGGGCCAACGTCCTGACTTTC. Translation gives CSVGAGANVLTF.

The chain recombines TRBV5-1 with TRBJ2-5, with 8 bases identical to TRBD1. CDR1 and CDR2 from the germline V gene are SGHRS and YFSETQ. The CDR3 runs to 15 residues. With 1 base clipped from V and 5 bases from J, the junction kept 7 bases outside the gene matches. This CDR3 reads CASSLIQGAAETQYF. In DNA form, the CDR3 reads TGCGCCAGCAGCTTGATCCAGGGGGCCGCCGAGACCCAGTACTTC.

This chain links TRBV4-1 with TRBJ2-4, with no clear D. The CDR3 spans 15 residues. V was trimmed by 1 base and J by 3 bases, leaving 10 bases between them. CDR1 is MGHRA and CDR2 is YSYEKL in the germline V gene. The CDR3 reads CASSQGFFGKNIQYF. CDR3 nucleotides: TGCGCCAGCAGCCAAGGGTTTTTCGGCAAAAACATTCAGTACTTC.

The CDR3 is CASSPSGTRDNEQFF. CDR3 nucleotides: TGTGCCAGCAGTCCCTCCGGGACGCGTGATAATGAGCAGTTCTTC. The chain links TRBV28 to TRBJ2-1, with D perhaps TRBD1 or TRBD2 (5 bases each). The CDR3 loop spans 15 amino acids. V lost 5 bases and J lost 7, with 18 bases in between. CDR1 and CDR2 (germline): MDHEN, SYDVKM.

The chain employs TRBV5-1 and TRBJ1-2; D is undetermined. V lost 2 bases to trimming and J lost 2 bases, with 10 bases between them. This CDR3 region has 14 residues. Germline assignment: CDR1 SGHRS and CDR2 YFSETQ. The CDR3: CASSFTIDNYGYTF. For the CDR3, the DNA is TGCGCCAGCAGCTTCACAATAGACAACTATGGCTACACCTTC. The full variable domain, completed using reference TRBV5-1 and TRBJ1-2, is KAGVTQTPRYLIKTRGQQVTLSCSPISGHRSVSWYQQTPGQGLQFLFEYFSETQRNKGNFPGRFSGRQFSNSRSEMNVSTLELGDSALYLCASSFTIDNYGYTFGSGTRLTVV.

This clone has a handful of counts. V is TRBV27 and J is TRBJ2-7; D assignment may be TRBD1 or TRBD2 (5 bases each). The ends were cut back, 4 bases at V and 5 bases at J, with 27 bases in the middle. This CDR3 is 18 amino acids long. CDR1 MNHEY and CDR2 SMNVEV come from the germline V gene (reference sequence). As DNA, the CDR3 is TGTGCCAGCAGTTCCCTCGTACCAGAGGGACCCCGCGCCCACGAGCAGTACTTC. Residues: CASSSLVPEGPRAHEQYF.

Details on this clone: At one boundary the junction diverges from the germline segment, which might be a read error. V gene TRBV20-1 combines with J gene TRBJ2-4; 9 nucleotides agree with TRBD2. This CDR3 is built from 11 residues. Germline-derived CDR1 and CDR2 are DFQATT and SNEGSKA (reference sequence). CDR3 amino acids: CSALNGGLADF. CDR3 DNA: TGCAGTGCTCTCAACGGGGGACTAGCTGACTTC.

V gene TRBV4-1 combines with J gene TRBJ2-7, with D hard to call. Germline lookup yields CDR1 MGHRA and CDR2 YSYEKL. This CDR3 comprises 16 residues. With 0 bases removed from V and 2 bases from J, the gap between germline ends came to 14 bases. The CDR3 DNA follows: TGCGCCAGCAGCCAAGATAATTCAATCAGTACCTACGAGCAGTACTTC. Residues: CASSQDNSISTYEQYF.

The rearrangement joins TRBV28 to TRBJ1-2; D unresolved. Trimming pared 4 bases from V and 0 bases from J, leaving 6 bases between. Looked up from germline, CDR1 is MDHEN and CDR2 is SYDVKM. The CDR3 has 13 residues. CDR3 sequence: CASSSPANYGYTF. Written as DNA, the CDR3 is TGTGCCAGCAGTTCGCCAGCTAACTATGGCTACACCTTC.

The CDR3 sequence is CASSEPGRLGEKLFF. CDR3 nucleotides: TGCGCCAGCAGTGAGCCAGGACGGCTGGGTGAAAAACTGTTTTTT. This chain uses TRBV10-2 with TRBJ1-4; D is ambiguous. Germline V gene data show CDR1 as WSHSY and CDR2 as SAAADI. Trimming pared 2 bases from V and 7 bases from J, leaving 14 bases between. CDR3 size: 15 residues.

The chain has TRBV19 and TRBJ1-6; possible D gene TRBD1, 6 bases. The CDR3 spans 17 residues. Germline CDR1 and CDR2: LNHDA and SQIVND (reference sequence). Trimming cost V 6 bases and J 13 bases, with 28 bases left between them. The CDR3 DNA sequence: TGTGCCAGTAGCAATATTGCAGGGGCTCAGTGGATAGTCCCCCTCCACTTT. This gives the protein CASSNIAGAQWIVPLHF. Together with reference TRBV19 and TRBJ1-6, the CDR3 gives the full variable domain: DGGITQSPKYLFRKEGQNVTLSCEQNLNHDAMYWYRQDPGQGLRLIYYSQIVNDFQKGDIAEGYSVSREKKESFPLTVTSAQKNPTAFYLCASSNIAGAQWIVPLHFGNGTRLTVT.

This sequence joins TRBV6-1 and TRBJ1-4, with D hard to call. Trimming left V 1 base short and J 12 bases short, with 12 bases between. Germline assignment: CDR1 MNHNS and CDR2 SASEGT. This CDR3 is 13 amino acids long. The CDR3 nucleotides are TGTGCCAGCAGTGAAGATTTATGGGGAGAACTGTTTTTT. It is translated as CASSEDLWGELFF.

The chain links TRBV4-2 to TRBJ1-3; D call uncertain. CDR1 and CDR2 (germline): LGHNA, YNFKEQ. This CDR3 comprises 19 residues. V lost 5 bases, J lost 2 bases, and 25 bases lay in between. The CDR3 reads CASSLTRFTGRDPGNTIYF. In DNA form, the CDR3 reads TGTGCCAGCAGCTTGACAAGGTTTACCGGGAGGGATCCTGGAAACACCATATATTTT.